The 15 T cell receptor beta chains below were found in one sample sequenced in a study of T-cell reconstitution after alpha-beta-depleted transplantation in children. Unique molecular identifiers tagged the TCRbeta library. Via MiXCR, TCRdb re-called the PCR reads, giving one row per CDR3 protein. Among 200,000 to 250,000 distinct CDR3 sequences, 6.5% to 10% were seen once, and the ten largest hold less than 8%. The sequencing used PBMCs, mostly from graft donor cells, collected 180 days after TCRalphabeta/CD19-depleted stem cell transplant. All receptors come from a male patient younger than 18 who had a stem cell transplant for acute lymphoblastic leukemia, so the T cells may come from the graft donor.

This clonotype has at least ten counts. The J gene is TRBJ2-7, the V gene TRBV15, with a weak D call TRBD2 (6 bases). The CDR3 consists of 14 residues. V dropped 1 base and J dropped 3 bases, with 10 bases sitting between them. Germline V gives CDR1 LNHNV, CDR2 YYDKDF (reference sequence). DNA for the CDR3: TGTGCCACCAGCAGAGGCGGAGGGAACTACGAGCAGTACTTC. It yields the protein CATSRGGGNYEQYF.

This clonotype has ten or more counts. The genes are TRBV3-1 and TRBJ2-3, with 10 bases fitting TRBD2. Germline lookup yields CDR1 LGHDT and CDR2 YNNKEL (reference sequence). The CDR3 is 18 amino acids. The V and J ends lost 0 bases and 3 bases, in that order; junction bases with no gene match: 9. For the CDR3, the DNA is TGTGCCAGCAGCCAAGAAGTACTAGCGGGGTCAAGAACAGATACGCAGTATTTT. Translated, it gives CASSQEVLAGSRTDTQYF.

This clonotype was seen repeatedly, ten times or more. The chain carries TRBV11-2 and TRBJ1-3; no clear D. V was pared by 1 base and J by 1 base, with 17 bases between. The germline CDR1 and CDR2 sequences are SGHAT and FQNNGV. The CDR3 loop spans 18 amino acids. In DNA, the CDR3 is TGTGCCAGCAGCTTAGGGTCAAAACCTGGATTATCTGGAAACACCATATATTTT. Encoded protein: CASSLGSKPGLSGNTIYF.

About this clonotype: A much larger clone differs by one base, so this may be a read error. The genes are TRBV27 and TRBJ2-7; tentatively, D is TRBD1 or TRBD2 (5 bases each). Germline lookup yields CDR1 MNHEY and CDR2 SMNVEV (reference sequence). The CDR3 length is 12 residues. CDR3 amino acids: CASSSSGSEQNF. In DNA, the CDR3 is TGTGCCAGCAGTTCCTCAGGGAGCGAGCAGAACTTC.

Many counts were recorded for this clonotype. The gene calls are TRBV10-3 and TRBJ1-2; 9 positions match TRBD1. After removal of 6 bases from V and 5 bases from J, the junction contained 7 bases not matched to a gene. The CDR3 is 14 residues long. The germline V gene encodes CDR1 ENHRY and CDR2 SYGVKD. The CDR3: CAISGQGIGYGYTF. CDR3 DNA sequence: TGTGCCATCAGCGGACAGGGGATCGGGTATGGCTACACCTTC.

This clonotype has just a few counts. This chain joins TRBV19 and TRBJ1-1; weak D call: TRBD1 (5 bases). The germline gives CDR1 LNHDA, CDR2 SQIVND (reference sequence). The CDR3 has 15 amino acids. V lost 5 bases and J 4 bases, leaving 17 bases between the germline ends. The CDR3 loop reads CASSPSNGGGTEAFF. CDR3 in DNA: TGTGCCAGTAGTCCGTCAAATGGGGGTGGCACTGAAGCTTTCTTT.

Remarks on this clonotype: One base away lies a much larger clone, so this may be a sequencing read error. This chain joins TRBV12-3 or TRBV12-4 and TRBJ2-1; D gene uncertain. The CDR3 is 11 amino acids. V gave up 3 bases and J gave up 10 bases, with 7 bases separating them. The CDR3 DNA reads TGTGCCAGCAGTTTTGGGGTAGAGCAGTTCTTC. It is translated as CASSFGVEQFF.

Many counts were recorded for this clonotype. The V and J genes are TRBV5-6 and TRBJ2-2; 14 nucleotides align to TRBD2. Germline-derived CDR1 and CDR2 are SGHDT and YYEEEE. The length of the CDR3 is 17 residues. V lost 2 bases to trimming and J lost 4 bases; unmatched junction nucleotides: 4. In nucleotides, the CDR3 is TGTGCCAGCAGCTTAGGGACTAGCGGGAGTATCACCGGGGAGCTGTTTTTT. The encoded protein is CASSLGTSGSITGELFF.

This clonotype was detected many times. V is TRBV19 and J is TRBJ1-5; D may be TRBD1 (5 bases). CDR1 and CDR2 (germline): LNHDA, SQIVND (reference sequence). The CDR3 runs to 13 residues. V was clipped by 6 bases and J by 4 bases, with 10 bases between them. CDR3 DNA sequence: TGTGCCAGTAGGACAGCCTTTAATCAGCCCCAGCATTTT. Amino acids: CASRTAFNQPQHF.

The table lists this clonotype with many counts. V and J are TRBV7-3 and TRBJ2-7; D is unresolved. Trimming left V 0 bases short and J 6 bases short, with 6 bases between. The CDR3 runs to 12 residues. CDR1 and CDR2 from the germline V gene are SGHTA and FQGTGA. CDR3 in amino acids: CASSLTGSEQYF. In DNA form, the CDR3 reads TGTGCCAGCAGCTTAACGGGTTCCGAGCAGTACTTC.

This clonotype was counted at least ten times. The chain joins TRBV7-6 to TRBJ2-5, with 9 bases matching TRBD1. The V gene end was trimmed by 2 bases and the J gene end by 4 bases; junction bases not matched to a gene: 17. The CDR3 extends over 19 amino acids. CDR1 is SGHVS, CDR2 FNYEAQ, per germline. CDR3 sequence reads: CASSLISGSADRGRETQYF. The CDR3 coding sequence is TGTGCCAGCAGCTTAATCTCGGGTTCGGCCGACAGGGGGAGAGAGACCCAGTACTTC.

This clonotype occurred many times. The CDR3 region is CASTSFSYEQYF. CDR3 DNA: TGCGCCAGCACTAGCTTCTCCTACGAGCAGTACTTC. The V call is TRBV5-1, the J call TRBJ2-7, with D perhaps matching TRBD2 (5 bases). Germline V CDR1 and CDR2: SGHRS, YFSETQ. V was pared by 6 bases and J by 0 bases, with 7 bases between. CDR3 length: 12 amino acids.

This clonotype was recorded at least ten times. CDR3 in DNA: TGTGCCAGCAGCCCTCGGGAGGGGGGCAGCTATGGCTACACCTTC. Translated, it gives CASSPREGGSYGYTF. The rearrangement uses TRBV9 and TRBJ1-2; D possibly corresponds to TRBD1 (6 bases). This CDR3 is built from 15 residues. V lost 4 bases, J lost 4 bases, and 17 bases lay in between. From germline, CDR1 is SGDLS and CDR2 YYNGEE. The variable domain in full, completed from reference TRBV9 and TRBJ1-2, reads DSGVTQTPKHLITATGQRVTLRCSPRSGDLSVYWYQQSLDQGLQFLIQYYNGEERAKGNILERFSAQQFPDLHSELNLSSLELGDSALYFCASSPREGGSYGYTFGSGTRLTVV.

The CDR3 sequence: CARGSGSGQLANYGYTF. The CDR3 bases are TGTGCCAGGGGCTCTGGGTCAGGGCAATTAGCTAACTATGGCTACACCTTC. The rearrangement uses TRBV7-9 and TRBJ1-2; tentative D call: TRBD1 (5 bases). V lost 9 bases, J lost 0 bases, and 23 bases lay in between. Germline V gene lookup returns CDR1 SEHNR and CDR2 FQNEAQ (reference sequence). This CDR3 contains 17 residues.

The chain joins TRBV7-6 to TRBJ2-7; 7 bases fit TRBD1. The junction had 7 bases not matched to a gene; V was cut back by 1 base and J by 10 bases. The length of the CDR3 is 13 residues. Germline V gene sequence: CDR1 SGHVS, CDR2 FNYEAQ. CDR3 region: CASSLGTGGDQYF. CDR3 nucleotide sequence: TGTGCCAGCAGCTTAGGGACAGGTGGTGACCAGTACTTC. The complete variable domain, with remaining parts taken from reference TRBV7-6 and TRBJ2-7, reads GAGVSQSPRYKVTKRGQDVALRCDPISGHVSLYWYRQALGQGPEFLTYFNYEAQQDKSGLPNDRFSAERPEGSISTLTIQRTEQRDSAMYRCASSLGTGGDQYFGPGTRLTVT.